The sequence of this T cell receptor beta chain was determined in a study of cytomegalovirus exposure and HLA in healthy donors. Study context: A data release that came early held some 79 million unique TCRs from HLA-typed donors.

Regarding this clone: Its antigen is still unknown.

The primer mix had 60 Vbeta and 13 Jbeta primers. The assay was immunoSEQ multiplex PCR, and TCRdb's table has in-frame clones only and misses some. The ten top clones account for around 12%, within a sample of 45,000 to 65,000 clones. The ends were cut back, 3 bases at V and 7 bases at J, with 16 bases in the middle. CDR1 and CDR2 (germline): SGHTA, FQGNSA. This CDR3 region has 14 residues. General study results and limits: Relative to the roughly 700-donor mean, N-insertions were reportedly fewer in an Asian-associated ancestry cluster in a later analysis. Accurate prediction of most subjects' HLA-A and HLA-B alleles from TCR beta sequences was reported. Most of the CMV-associated TCR beta chains (in a later analysis) appeared to be HLA-restricted.

The rearrangement joins TRBV7-2 to TRBJ2-7; D might be TRBD2 (7 bases). The sequencing input was PBMCs. The sequence derives from a man aged 18 to 29 in good health and CMV-seropositive. The chain's CDR3 is CASSLGGGMGEQYF. The CDR3 bases are TGTGCCAGCAGCTTGGGAGGGGGTATGGGGGAGCAGTACTTC.